This T cell receptor (beta chain) was sequenced during a study of T cells in localized non-small cell lung cancer. Study results and caveats: Prolonged overall survival went with higher T cell density in the blood. There were a median roughly 60 of the top 100 tumor clones appearing in adjacent lung. Because sequencing included only one region (of the tumor), heterogeneity remains possible. There was higher T cell clonality in uninvolved adjacent lung than in tumor, and it was highest there.

In its sample, this clone is large. Its matching antigen is unknown. Libraries were prepared by immunoSEQ multiplex PCR; TCRdb keeps only in-frame clonotypes and omits some of them. The sample yields some 800 clones, roughly 24% seen once. CDR1 is MDHEN, CDR2 SYDVKM, per germline. This CDR3 region has 16 residues. V was trimmed by 6 bases and J by 0 bases, leaving 17 bases between them. The sample in question was lung tumor tissue, obtained before any cancer treatment. The gene calls are TRBV28 and TRBJ1-2; D unresolved. The origin of this receptor is a female donor at least 60 years old with stage I lung adenocarcinoma. CDR3 in DNA: TGTGCCAGCAGCACCCAAGAAAGCCTAGCTAACTATGGCTACACCTTC. Translated, it gives CASSTQESLANYGYTF.